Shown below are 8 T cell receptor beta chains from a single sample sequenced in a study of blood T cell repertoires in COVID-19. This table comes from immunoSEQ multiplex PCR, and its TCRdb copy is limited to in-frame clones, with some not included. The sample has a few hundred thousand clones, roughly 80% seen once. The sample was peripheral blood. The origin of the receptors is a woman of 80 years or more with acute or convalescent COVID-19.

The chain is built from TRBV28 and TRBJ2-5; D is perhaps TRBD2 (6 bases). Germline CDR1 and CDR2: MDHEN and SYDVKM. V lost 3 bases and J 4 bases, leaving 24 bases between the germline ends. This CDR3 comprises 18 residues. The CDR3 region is CASSFLVVFGGMGETQYF. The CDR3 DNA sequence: TGTGCCAGCAGTTTCTTAGTCGTTTTTGGGGGGATGGGAGAGACCCAGTACTTC.

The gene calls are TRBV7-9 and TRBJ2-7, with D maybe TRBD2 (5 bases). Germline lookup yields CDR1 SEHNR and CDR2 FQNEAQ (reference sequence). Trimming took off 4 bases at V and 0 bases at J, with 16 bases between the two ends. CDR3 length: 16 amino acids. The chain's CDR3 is CASSYPRELSSYEQYF. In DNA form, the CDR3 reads TGTGCCAGCAGCTACCCCCGGGAATTAAGCTCCTACGAGCAGTACTTC.

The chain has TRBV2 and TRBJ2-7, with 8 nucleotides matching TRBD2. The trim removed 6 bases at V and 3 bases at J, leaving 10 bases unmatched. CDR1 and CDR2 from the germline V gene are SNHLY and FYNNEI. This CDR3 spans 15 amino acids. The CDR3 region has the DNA TGTGCCAGCAGGGACGGGGGGGCCACTCTCTACGAGCAGTACTTC. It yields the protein CASRDGGATLYEQYF.

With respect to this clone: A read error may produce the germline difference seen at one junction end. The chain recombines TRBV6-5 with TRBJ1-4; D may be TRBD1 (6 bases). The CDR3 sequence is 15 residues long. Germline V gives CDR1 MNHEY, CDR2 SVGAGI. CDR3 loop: CASTYGGSGDEKLFF. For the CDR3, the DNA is TGTGCCAGCACTTACGGGGGCTCCGGGGACGAAAAACTGTTTTTT.

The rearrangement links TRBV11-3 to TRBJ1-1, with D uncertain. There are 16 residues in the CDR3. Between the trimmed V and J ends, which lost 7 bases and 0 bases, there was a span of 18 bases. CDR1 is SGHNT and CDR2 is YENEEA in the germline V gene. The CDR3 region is CASTPDGQTMNTEAFF. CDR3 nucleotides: TGTGCCAGCACCCCTGATGGGCAGACCATGAACACTGAAGCTTTCTTT.

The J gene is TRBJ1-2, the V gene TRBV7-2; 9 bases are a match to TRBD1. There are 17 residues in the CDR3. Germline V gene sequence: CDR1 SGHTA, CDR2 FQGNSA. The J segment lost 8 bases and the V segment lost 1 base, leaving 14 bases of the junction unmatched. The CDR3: CASSLVPPGQGIHGYTF. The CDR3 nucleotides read TGTGCCAGCAGCTTAGTCCCTCCGGGACAGGGAATCCACGGCTACACCTTC.

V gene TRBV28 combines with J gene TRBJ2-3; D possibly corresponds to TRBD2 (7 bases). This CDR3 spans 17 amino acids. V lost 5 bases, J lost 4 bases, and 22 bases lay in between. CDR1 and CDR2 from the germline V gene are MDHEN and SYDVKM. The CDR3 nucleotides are TGTGCCAGCAGTCAAGGGGGGGGGCTCCTAGGGCCAGATACGCAGTATTTT. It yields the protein CASSQGGGLLGPDTQYF.

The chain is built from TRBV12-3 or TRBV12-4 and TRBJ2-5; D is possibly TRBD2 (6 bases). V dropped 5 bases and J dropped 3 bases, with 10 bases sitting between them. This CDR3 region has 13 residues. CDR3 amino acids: CASSPGGKETQYF. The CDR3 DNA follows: TGTGCCAGCAGTCCCGGGGGAAAAGAGACCCAGTACTTC.